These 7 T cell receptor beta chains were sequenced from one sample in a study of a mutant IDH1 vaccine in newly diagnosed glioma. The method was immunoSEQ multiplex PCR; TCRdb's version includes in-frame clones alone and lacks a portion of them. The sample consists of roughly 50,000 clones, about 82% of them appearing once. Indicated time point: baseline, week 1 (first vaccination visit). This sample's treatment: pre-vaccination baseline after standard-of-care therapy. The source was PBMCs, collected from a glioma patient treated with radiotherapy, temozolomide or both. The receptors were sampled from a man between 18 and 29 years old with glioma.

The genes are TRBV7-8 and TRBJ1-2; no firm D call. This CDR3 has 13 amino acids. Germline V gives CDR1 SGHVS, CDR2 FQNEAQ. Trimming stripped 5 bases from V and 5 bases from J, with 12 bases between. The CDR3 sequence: CASSRGAGYGYTF. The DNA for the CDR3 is TGTGCCAGCAGCCGTGGTGCGGGGTATGGCTACACCTTC.

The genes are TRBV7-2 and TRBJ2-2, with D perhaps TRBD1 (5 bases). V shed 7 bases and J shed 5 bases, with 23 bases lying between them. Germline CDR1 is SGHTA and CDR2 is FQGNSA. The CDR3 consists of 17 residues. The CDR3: CASTPRQPLIGTGELFF. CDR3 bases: TGTGCCAGCACCCCCCGACAGCCTCTTATAGGGACCGGGGAGCTGTTTTTT. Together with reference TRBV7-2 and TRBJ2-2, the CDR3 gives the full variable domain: GAGVSQSPSNKVTEKGKDVELRCDPISGHTALYWYRQSLGQGLEFLIYFQGNSAPDKSGLPSDRFSAERTGGSVSTLTIQRTQQEDSAVYLCASTPRQPLIGTGELFFGEGSRLTVL.

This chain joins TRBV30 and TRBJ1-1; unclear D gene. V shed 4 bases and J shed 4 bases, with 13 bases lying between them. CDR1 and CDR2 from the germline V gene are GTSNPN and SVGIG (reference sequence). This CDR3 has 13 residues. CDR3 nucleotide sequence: TGTGCCTGGACCCCTACGACGAGCACTGAAGCTTTCTTT. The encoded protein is CAWTPTTSTEAFF. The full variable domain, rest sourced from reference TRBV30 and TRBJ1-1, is SQTIHQWPATLVQPVGSPLSLECTVEGTSNPNLYWYRQAAGRGLQLLFYSVGIGQISSEVPQNLSASRPQDRQFILSSKKLLLSDSGFYLCAWTPTTSTEAFFGQGTRLTVV.

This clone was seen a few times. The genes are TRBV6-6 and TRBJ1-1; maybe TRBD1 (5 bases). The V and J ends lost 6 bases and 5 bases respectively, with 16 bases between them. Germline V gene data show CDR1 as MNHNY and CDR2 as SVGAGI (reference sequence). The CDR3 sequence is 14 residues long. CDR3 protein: CASRDWDRGTEAFF. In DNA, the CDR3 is TGTGCCAGCAGGGATTGGGACCGCGGGACTGAAGCTTTCTTT.

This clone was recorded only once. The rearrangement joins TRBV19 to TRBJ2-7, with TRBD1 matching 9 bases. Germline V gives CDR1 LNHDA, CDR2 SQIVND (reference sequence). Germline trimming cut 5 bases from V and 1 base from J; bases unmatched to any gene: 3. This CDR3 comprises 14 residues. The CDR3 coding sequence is TGTGCCAGTAGTTACGGGACAGGGTCCTACGAGCAGTACTTC. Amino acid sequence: CASSYGTGSYEQYF.

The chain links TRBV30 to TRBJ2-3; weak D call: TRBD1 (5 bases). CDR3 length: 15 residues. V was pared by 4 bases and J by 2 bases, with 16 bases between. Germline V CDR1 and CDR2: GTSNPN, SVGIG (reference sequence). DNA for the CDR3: TGTGCCTGGACTACGACAGCGATAACCACAGATACGCAGTATTTT. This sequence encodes CAWTTTAITTDTQYF. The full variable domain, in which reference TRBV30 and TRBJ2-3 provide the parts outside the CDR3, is SQTIHQWPATLVQPVGSPLSLECTVEGTSNPNLYWYRQAAGRGLQLLFYSVGIGQISSEVPQNLSASRPQDRQFILSSKKLLLSDSGFYLCAWTTTAITTDTQYFGPGTRLTVL.

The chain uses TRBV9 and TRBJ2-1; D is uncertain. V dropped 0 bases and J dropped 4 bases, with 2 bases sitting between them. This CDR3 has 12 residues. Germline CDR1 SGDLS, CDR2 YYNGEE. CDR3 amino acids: CASSVVYNEQFF. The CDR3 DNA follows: TGTGCCAGCAGCGTAGTATACAATGAGCAGTTCTTC.